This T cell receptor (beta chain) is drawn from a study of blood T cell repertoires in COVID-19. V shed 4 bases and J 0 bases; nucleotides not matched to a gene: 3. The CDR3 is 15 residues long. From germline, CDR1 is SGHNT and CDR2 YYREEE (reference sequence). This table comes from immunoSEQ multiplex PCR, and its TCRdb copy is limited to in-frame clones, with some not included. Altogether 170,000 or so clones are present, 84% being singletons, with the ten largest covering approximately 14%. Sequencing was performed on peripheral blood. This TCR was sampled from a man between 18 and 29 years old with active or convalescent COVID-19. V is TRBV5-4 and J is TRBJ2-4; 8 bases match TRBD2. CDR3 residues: CASSPSGRAKNIQYF. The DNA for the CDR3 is TGTGCCAGCAGCCCCAGCGGGAGAGCCAAAAACATTCAGTACTTC. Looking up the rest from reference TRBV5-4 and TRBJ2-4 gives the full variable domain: ETGVTQSPTHLIKTRGQQVTLRCSSQSGHNTVSWYQQALGQGPQFIFQYYREEENGRGNFPPRFSGLQFPNYSSELNVNALELDDSALYLCASSPSGRAKNIQYFGAGTRLSVL.